Sequencing of this TCR beta chain was carried out in a study of T-cell reconstitution after alpha-beta-depleted transplantation in children. Whole-study findings and limits: Reportedly, only several hundred clones from non-depleted graft cells drove alpha-beta T-cell counts at about two months. The authors attributed T-cell counts and diversity one year after transplant mostly to newly produced T cells.

Researchers prepared the TCRbeta library using unique molecular identifiers, the study reports. TCRdb reprocessed the PCR reads with MiXCR, giving one entry per CDR3 protein. The data contain about 980,000 distinct CDR3 sequences, about 29% of them singletons. The CDR3 runs to 17 residues. CDR1 SGHRS and CDR2 YFSETQ come from the germline V gene. The V end was cut by 0 bases, the J end by 0 bases, with 13 bases between. Comments on this clonotype: Antigen: not known.

This receptor was identified in a boy under three years old who had a stem cell transplant for SCID, so the T cells may come from the graft donor. Here the sequenced sample was PBMCs, mostly from graft donor cells, taken 360 days after TCRalphabeta/CD19-depleted stem cell transplant. The rearrangement links TRBV5-1 to TRBJ2-1, with unresolved D. Here the CDR3 reads CASSLAPAPLSYNEQFF. The CDR3 DNA reads as TGCGCCAGCAGCTTGGCCCCAGCACCCCTCTCCTACAATGAGCAGTTCTTC.